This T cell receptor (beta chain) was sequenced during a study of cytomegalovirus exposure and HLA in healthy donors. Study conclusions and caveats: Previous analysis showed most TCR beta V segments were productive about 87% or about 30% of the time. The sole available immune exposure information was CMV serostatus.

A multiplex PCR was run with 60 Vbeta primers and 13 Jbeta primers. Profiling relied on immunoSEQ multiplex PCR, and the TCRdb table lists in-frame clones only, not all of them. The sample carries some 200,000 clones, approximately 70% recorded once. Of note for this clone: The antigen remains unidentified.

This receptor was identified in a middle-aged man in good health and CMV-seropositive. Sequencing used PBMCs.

The CDR3 spells CASSMDRNNQPQHF. The CDR3 coding sequence is TGTGCCAGCAGCATGGACAGGAACAATCAGCCCCAGCATTTT. The gene calls are TRBV6-1 and TRBJ1-5; 7 nucleotides agree with TRBD1. With 6 bases clipped from V and 3 bases from J, the junction kept 5 bases outside the gene matches. Germline assignment: CDR1 MNHNS and CDR2 SASEGT. The CDR3 totals 14 residues.